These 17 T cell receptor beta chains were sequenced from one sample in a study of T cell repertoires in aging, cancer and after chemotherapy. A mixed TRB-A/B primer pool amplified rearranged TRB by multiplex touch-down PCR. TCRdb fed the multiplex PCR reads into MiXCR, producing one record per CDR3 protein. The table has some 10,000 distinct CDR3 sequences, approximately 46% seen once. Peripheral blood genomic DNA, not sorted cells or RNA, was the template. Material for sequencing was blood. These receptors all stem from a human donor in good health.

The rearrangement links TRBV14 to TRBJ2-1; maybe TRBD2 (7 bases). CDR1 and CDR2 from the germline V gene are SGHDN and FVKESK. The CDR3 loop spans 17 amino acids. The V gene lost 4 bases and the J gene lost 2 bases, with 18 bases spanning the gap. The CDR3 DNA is TGTGCCAGCAGCCTCCCGAACGGGGGGCCTGCCTACAATGAGCAGTTCTTC. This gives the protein CASSLPNGGPAYNEQFF.

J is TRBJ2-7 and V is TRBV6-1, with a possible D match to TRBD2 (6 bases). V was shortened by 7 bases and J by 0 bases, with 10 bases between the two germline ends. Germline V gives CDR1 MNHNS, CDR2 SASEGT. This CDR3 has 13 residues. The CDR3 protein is CASTGSSSYEQYF. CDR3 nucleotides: TGTGCCAGCACCGGGAGTAGCTCCTACGAGCAGTACTTC.

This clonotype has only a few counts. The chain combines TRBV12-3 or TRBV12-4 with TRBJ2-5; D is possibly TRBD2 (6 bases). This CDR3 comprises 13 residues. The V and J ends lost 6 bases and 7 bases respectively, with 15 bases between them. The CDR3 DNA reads TGTGCCAGCAGGTGGAGGGCATTGGGGACCCAGTACTTC. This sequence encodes CASRWRALGTQYF.

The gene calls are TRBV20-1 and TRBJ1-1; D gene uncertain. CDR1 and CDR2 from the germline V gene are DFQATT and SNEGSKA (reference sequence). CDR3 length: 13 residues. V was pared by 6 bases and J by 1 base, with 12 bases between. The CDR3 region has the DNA TGCAGTGCCCCGGGTTGGGGGAACACTGAAGCTTTCTTT. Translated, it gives CSAPGWGNTEAFF.

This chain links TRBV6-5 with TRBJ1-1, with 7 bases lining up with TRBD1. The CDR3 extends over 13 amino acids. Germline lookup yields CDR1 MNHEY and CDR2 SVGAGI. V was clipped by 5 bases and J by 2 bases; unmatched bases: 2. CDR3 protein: CASSDRANTEAFF. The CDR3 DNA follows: TGTGCCAGCAGTGACAGGGCAAACACTGAAGCTTTCTTT.

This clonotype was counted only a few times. The DNA for the CDR3 is TGTGCCAGTAGAAACGCTAGGGGTGAGCAGTTCTTC. Translated, it gives CASRNARGEQFF. The J gene is TRBJ2-1, the V gene TRBV19; D might be TRBD1 (5 bases). CDR3 length: 12 amino acids. Per germline, CDR1 LNHDA and CDR2 SQIVND (reference sequence). V lost 6 bases and J 9 bases, leaving 12 bases between the germline ends.

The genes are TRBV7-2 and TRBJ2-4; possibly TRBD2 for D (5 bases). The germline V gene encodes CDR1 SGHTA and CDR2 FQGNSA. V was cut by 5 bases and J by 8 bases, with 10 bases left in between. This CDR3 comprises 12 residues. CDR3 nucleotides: TGTGCCAGCAGCCCGGGAAGGGACATTCAGTACTTC. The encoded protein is CASSPGRDIQYF.

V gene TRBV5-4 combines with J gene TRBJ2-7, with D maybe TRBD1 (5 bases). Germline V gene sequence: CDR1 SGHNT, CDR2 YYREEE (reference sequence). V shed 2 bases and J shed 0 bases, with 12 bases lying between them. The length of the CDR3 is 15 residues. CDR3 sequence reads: CASSFAGSYSYEQYF. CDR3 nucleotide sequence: TGTGCCAGCAGCTTTGCAGGGTCGTACTCCTACGAGCAGTACTTC.

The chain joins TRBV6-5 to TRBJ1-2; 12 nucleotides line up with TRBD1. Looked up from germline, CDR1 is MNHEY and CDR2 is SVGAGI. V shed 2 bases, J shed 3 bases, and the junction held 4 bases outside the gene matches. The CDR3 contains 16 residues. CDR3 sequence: CASSYAGTGGYYGYTF. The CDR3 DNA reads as TGTGCCAGCAGTTACGCCGGGACAGGGGGCTACTATGGCTACACCTTC.

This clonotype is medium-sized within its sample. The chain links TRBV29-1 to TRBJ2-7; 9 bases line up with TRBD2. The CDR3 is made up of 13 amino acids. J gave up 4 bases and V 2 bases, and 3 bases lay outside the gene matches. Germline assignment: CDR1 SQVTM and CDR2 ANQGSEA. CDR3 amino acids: CSVELAGKYEQYF. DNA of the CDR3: TGCAGCGTTGAACTAGCGGGGAAATACGAGCAGTACTTC.

The CDR3 bases are TGCAGTGCTAGAGTTAGCGTCGGGGGAGAGACCCAGTACTTC. Residues: CSARVSVGGETQYF. The chain combines TRBV20-1 with TRBJ2-5, with a possible D match to TRBD2 (6 bases). The CDR3 runs 14 residues. V was shortened by 1 base and J by 4 bases, with 13 bases between the two germline ends. Germline V lookup: CDR1 DFQATT, CDR2 SNEGSKA (reference sequence).

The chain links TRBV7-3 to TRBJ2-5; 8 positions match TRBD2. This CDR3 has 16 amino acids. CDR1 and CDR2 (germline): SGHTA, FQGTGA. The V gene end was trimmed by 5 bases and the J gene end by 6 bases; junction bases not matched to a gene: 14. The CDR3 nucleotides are TGTGCCAGCAGCGGAGGAACCGGGACTAGTGAGAAGACCCAGTACTTC. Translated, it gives CASSGGTGTSEKTQYF.

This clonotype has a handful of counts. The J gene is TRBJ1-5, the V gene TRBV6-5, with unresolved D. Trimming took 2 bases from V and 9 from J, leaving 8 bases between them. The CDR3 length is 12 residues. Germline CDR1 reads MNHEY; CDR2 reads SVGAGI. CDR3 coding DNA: TGTGCCAGCAGTTACACCGGCGGGCCCCAGCATTTT. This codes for CASSYTGGPQHF.

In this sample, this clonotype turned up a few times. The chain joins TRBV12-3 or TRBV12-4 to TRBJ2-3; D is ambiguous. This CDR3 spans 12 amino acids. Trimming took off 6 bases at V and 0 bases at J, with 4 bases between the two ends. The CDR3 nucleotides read TGTGCCAGCAGCCAGAGCACAGATACGCAGTATTTT. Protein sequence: CASSQSTDTQYF.

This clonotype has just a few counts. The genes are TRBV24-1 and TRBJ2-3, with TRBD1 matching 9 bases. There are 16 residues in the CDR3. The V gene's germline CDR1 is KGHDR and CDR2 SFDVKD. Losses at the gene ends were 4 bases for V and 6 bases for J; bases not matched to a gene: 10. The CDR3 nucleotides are TGTGCCACCAGTGACACCGGGACAGGGAGCTTCGATACGCAGTATTTT. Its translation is CATSDTGTGSFDTQYF.

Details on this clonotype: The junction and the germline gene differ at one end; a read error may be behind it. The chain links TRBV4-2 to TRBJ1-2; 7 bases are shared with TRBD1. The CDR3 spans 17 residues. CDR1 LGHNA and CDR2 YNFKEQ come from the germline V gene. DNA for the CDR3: TGCGCCAGCAGCCAAAACCTACAGGGGTCGGGTAACTATGGCTACACCTTC. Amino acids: CASSQNLQGSGNYGYTF.

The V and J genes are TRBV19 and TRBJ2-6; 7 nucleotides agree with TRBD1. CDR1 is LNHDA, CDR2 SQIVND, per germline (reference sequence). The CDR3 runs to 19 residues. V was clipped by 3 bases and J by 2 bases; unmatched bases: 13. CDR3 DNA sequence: TGTGCCAGTAGTATCCCACAGGGGAGTTTCCTGGCTGGGGCCAACGTCCTGACTTTC. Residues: CASSIPQGSFLAGANVLTF.